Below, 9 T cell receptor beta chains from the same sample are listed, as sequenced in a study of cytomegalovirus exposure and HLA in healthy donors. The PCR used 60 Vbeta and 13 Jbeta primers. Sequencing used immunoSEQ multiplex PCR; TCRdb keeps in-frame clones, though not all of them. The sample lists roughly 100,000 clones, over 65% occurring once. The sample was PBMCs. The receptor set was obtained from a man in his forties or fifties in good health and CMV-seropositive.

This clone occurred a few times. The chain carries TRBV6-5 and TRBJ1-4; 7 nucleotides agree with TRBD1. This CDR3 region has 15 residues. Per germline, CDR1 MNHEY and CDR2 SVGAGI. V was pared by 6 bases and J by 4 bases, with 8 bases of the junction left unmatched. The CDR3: CASRRRDRSNEKLFF. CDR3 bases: TGTGCCAGCAGACGCCGGGACAGAAGTAATGAAAAACTGTTTTTT.

The CDR3: CASSPGTPYEQYF. CDR3 in DNA: TGTGCCAGTAGTCCAGGGACACCCTACGAGCAGTACTTC. This chain links TRBV19 with TRBJ2-7; tentatively, D is TRBD1 (6 bases). The CDR3 contains 13 residues. V was cut by 5 bases and J by 2 bases, with 10 bases left in between. Germline V lookup: CDR1 LNHDA, CDR2 SQIVND (reference sequence). Looking up the rest from reference TRBV19 and TRBJ2-7 gives the full variable domain: DGGITQSPKYLFRKEGQNVTLSCEQNLNHDAMYWYRQDPGQGLRLIYYSQIVNDFQKGDIAEGYSVSREKKESFPLTVTSAQKNPTAFYLCASSPGTPYEQYFGPGTRLTVT.

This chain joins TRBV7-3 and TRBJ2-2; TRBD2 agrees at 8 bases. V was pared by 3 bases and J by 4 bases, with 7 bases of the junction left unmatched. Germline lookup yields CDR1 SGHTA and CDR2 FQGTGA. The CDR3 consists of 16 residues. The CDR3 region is CASSFQPGGGTGELFF. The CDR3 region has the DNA TGTGCCAGCAGCTTTCAACCGGGAGGGGGCACCGGGGAGCTGTTTTTT.

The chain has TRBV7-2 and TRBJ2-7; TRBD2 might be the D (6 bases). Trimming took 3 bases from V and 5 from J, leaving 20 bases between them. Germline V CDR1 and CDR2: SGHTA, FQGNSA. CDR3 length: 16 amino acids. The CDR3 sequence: CASSFRWAGIANEQYF. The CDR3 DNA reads TGTGCCAGCAGCTTTAGATGGGCGGGGATAGCAAACGAGCAGTACTTC.

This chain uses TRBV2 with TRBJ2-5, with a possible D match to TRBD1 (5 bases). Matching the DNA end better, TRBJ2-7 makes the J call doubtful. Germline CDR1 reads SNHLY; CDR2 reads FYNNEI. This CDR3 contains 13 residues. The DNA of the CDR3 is TGTGCCACCCAAAAGGGGATCTCCTACGAGCAGTACTTC. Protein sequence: CATQKGISYEQYF.

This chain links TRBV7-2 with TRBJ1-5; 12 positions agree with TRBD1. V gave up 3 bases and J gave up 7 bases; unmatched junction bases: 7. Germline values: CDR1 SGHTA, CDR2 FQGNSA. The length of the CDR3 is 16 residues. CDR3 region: CASSLGGQGAGQPQHF. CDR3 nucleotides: TGTGCCAGCAGCTTGGGGGGACAGGGGGCTGGGCAGCCCCAGCATTTT. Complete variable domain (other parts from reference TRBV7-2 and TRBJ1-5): GAGVSQSPSNKVTEKGKDVELRCDPISGHTALYWYRQSLGQGLEFLIYFQGNSAPDKSGLPSDRFSAERTGGSVSTLTIQRTQQEDSAVYLCASSLGGQGAGQPQHFGDGTRLSIL.

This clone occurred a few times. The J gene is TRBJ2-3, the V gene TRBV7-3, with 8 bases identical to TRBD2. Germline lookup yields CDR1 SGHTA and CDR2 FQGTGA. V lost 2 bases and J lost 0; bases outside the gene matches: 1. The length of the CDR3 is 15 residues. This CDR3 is CASSLQRGSTDTQYF. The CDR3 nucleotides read TGTGCCAGCAGCTTACAGCGGGGGAGCACAGATACGCAGTATTTT.

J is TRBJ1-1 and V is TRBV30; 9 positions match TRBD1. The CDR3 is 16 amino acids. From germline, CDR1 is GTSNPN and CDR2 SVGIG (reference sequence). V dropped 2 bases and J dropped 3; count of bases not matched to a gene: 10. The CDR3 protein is CAWSSNRGLGDTEAFF. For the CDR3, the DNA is TGTGCCTGGAGTTCCAACAGGGGGCTCGGGGACACTGAAGCTTTCTTT.

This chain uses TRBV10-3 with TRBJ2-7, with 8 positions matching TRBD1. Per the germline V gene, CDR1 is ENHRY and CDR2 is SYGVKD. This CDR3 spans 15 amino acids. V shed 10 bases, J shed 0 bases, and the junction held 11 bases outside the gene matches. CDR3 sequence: CATLGDRGRSYEQYF. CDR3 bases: TGTGCCACCTTGGGAGACAGGGGTCGCTCCTACGAGCAGTACTTC.